The 21 T cell receptor beta chains below all came from one sample that was sequenced in a study of blood T cell repertoires in COVID-19. Only in-frame clones appear in the TCRdb table, and some are missing; sequencing was by immunoSEQ multiplex PCR. This table has hundreds of thousands of clones, 70% to 90% appearing once. The specimen was peripheral blood. Receptors were obtained from a young woman who had recovered from COVID-19.

This rearrangement joins TRBV25-1 to TRBJ2-2; 8 nucleotides agree with TRBD1. CDR3 length equals 16 residues. The germline gives CDR1 MGHDK, CDR2 SYGVNS. With V trimmed by 3 bases and J by 5 bases, 8 bases remained unmatched. The CDR3 region has the DNA TGTGCCAGCAGTGATCCCGGGACAGGAAGTACCGGGGAGCTGTTTTTT. Its translation: CASSDPGTGSTGELFF.

This chain uses TRBV5-4 with TRBJ1-6; 7 nucleotides align to TRBD1. V was clipped by 2 bases and J by 5 bases; unmatched bases: 4. The CDR3 consists of 15 residues. In germline, CDR1 is SGHNT, CDR2 YYREEE (reference sequence). The CDR3 coding sequence is TGTGCCAGCAGCTTTATTGACAGGGATAATTCACCCCTCCACTTT. It specifies CASSFIDRDNSPLHF.

The rearrangement links TRBV2 to TRBJ1-5, with D unresolved. The germline V and J ends were trimmed by 5 bases and 8 bases, with 16 bases remaining between them. The CDR3 contains 14 residues. CDR1 is SNHLY, CDR2 FYNNEI, per germline. CDR3 coding DNA: TGTGCCAGCAGTCCGGGTCGGGGTACTAAGCCCCAGCATTTT. Translating gives CASSPGRGTKPQHF.

The V call is TRBV7-2, the J call TRBJ1-5, with 9 bases aligning to TRBD1. The CDR3 extends over 14 amino acids. J was trimmed by 6 bases and V by 6 bases; bases with no gene match: 6. Germline values: CDR1 SGHTA, CDR2 FQGNSA. The CDR3 DNA follows: TGTGCCAGCAGTGACAGGGGGGGAAGTCAGCCCCAGCATTTT. It is translated as CASSDRGGSQPQHF.

The chain is built from TRBV7-9 and TRBJ2-5; D is unclear. Trimming shortened V by 0 bases and J by 5 bases, and 22 bases separated the two germline ends. Germline lookup yields CDR1 SEHNR and CDR2 FQNEAQ (reference sequence). This CDR3 is built from 18 residues. The CDR3 DNA follows: TGTGCCAGCAGCTTAGCGATACTCGACATCTATTTCAGGGAGACCCAGTACTTC. Amino acid sequence: CASSLAILDIYFRETQYF.

The chain links TRBV30 to TRBJ1-6, with 10 nucleotides matching TRBD1. Germline CDR1 reads GTSNPN; CDR2 reads SVGIG (reference sequence). CDR3 size: 14 residues. V lost 5 bases, J lost 6 bases, and 4 bases stayed unmatched. CDR3 DNA sequence: TGTGCCTGGCGAAGGACAGGGGGTAATTCACCCCTCCACTTT. This codes for CAWRRTGGNSPLHF.

The chain uses TRBV9 and TRBJ2-1; D is possibly TRBD1 (5 bases). CDR1 is SGDLS and CDR2 is YYNGEE in the germline V gene. With 2 bases removed from V and 7 bases from J, the gap between germline ends came to 10 bases. CDR3 length: 13 amino acids. The CDR3 sequence is CASSVANRNEQFF. CDR3 DNA: TGTGCCAGCAGCGTCGCAAACAGGAATGAGCAGTTCTTC.

The chain is built from TRBV7-2 and TRBJ1-6; no clear D. Germline lookup yields CDR1 SGHTA and CDR2 FQGNSA. The CDR3 covers 15 residues. Trimming cost V 6 bases and J 0 bases, with 9 bases left between them. CDR3 sequence (DNA): TGTGCCAGCAGACGCCCGGGCTCCTATAATTCACCCCTCCACTTT. It codes for CASRRPGSYNSPLHF.

This clone was observed a few times. Other DNA sequences in the same sample also yield this CDR3. V is TRBV18 and J is TRBJ1-1; D may be TRBD1 (6 bases). V lost 2 bases to trimming and J lost 2 bases, with 9 bases between them. CDR3 length: 14 amino acids. Germline assignment: CDR1 KGHSH and CDR2 LQKENI. CDR3 sequence: CASSPGQRNTEAFF. The CDR3 DNA is TGTGCCAGCTCACCAGGACAGAGAAACACTGAAGCTTTCTTT.

The chain combines TRBV29-1 with TRBJ2-7, with TRBD1 matching 8 bases. With 3 bases clipped from V and 5 bases from J, the junction kept 3 bases outside the gene matches. The CDR3 runs to 12 residues. Looked up from germline, CDR1 is SQVTM and CDR2 is ANQGSEA. The CDR3: CSVDGQGNEQYF. CDR3 DNA: TGCAGCGTTGACGGACAGGGAAACGAGCAGTACTTC.

The rearrangement uses TRBV5-1 and TRBJ2-1; TRBD1 matches at 10 bases. Germline loops: CDR1 SGHRS, CDR2 YFSETQ. Trimming took 6 bases from V and 7 from J; bases not matched to a gene: 7. The CDR3 is 14 residues long. CDR3 bases: TGCGCCAGCACCGGGACAGGGGATAGTAATGAGCAGTTCTTC. It specifies CASTGTGDSNEQFF. The variable domain in full, with the rest retrieved from reference TRBV5-1 and TRBJ2-1, is KAGVTQTPRYLIKTRGQQVTLSCSPISGHRSVSWYQQTPGQGLQFLFEYFSETQRNKGNFPGRFSGRQFSNSRSEMNVSTLELGDSALYLCASTGTGDSNEQFFGPGTRLTVL.

Here the CDR3 reads CSVEGTEATDTQYF. CDR3 nucleotides: TGCAGCGTTGAGGGTACCGAGGCCACAGATACGCAGTATTTT. This chain connects TRBV29-1 to TRBJ2-3; no reliable D call. Between the trimmed V and J ends, which lost 3 bases and 2 bases, there was a span of 12 bases. From germline, CDR1 is SQVTM and CDR2 ANQGSEA. The CDR3 is 14 residues long.

Only one count was recorded for this clone. V usage is TRBV15 and J usage is TRBJ1-2; D is possibly TRBD1 (6 bases). CDR1 LNHNV and CDR2 YYDKDF come from the germline V gene (reference sequence). The V end was cut by 0 bases, the J end by 4 bases, with 15 bases between. This CDR3 contains 16 residues. The CDR3 sequence is CATSRDRDKRLYGYTF. In DNA, the CDR3 is TGTGCCACCAGCAGAGACAGGGACAAAAGACTCTATGGCTACACCTTC.

The chain employs TRBV27 and TRBJ2-7; 13 bases agree with TRBD2. The CDR3 has 14 amino acids. Germline CDR1 and CDR2: MNHEY and SMNVEV (reference sequence). Trimming at V came to 6 bases and at J to 3 bases, leaving 2 bases not matched to a gene. CDR3 loop: CASSWTSGSYEQYF. The CDR3 DNA is TGTGCCAGCAGCTGGACTAGCGGGAGCTACGAGCAGTACTTC.

V gene TRBV29-1 combines with J gene TRBJ1-1; 10 positions agree with TRBD1. Germline assignment: CDR1 SQVTM and CDR2 ANQGSEA. Germline trimming cut 3 bases from V and 3 bases from J; bases unmatched to any gene: 7. The CDR3 totals 15 residues. The CDR3, as DNA: TGCAGCGTTGACGACAGGGGGCGAGGGCACACTGAAGCTTTCTTT. This gives the protein CSVDDRGRGHTEAFF.

The chain joins TRBV10-2 to TRBJ1-1; D is uncertain. V lost 3 bases and J lost 5, with 4 bases in between. CDR3 length: 11 residues. CDR1 and CDR2 from the germline V gene are WSHSY and SAAADI. The CDR3 DNA follows: TGCGCCAGCAGTGATATTACTGAAGCTTTCTTT. It specifies CASSDITEAFF.

The chain couples TRBV9 to TRBJ1-2; a possible D gene is TRBD1 (5 bases). CDR1 is SGDLS, CDR2 YYNGEE, per germline. The CDR3 totals 15 residues. V was cut by 4 bases and J by 8 bases, with 21 bases left in between. CDR3 amino acids: CASSLPSGGGVGYTF. The CDR3 DNA reads as TGTGCCAGCAGCCTCCCCTCTGGGGGAGGAGTCGGCTACACCTTC.

J is TRBJ2-2 and V is TRBV9, with D perhaps matching TRBD1 (6 bases). This CDR3 has 14 amino acids. V lost 4 bases and J lost 6, with 13 bases in between. Germline lookup yields CDR1 SGDLS and CDR2 YYNGEE. The CDR3 nucleotides are TGTGCCAGCAGCCACCGGACAGTCCCCGGGGAGCTGTTTTTT. It encodes CASSHRTVPGELFF.

CDR3 coding DNA: TGTGCCAGCCAGGAGGTCAACACCATATATTTT. Protein product: CASQEVNTIYF. The chain is built from TRBV6-5 and TRBJ1-3; D gene unclear. The CDR3 length is 11 residues. Germline-derived CDR1 and CDR2 are MNHEY and SVGAGI. Between the trimmed V and J ends, which lost 8 bases and 7 bases, there was a span of 9 bases.

This chain uses TRBV19 with TRBJ1-6; perhaps TRBD1 as D (5 bases). Trimming removed 7 bases from V and 10 bases from J, with 11 bases in between. CDR1 and CDR2 from the germline V gene are LNHDA and SQIVND (reference sequence). The CDR3 is 12 residues long. CDR3 loop: CASTGMGSPLHF. The CDR3 DNA reads as TGTGCCAGTACAGGGATGGGCTCACCCCTCCACTTT.

This chain links TRBV6-5 with TRBJ1-3, with no clear D. Germline values: CDR1 MNHEY, CDR2 SVGAGI. Trimming pared 5 bases from V and 0 bases from J, leaving 11 bases between. The CDR3 totals 15 residues. CDR3 region: CASSQQPASGNTIYF. The DNA for the CDR3 is TGTGCCAGCAGTCAACAGCCTGCCTCTGGAAACACCATATATTTT.